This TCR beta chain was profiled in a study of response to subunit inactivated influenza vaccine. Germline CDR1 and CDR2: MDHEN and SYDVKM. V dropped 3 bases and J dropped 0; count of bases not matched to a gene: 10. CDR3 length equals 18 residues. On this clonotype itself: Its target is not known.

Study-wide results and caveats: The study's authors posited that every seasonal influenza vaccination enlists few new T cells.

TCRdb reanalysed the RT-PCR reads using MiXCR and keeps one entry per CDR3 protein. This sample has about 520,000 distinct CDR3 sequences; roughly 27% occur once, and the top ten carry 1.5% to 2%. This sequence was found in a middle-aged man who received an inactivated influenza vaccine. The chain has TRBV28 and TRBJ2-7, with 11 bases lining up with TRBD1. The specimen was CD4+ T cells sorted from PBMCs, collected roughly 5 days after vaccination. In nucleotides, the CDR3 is TGTGCCAGCAGTTTTCGGGACAGGGGGATAGTGAGCTCCTACGAGCAGTACTTC. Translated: CASSFRDRGIVSSYEQYF.